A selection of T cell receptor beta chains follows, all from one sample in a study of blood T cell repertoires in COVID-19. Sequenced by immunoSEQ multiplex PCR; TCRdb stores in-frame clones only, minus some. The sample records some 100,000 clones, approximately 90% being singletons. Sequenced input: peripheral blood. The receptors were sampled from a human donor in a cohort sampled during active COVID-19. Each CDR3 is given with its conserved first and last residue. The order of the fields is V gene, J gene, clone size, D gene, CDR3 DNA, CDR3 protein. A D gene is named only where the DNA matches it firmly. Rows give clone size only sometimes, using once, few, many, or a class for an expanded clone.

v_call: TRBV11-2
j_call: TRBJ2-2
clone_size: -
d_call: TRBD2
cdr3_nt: TGTGCCAGCAGCTTAGCGGGGGGAAAAAACACCGGGGAGCTGTTTTTT
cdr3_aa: CASSLAGGKNTGELFF

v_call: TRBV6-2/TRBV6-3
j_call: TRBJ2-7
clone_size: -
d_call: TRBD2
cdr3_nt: TGTGCCAGCAGCCCAGGGATTCGACTAGCGGGAGAGGACAGGCAGTACTTC
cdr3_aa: CASSPGIRLAGEDRQYF

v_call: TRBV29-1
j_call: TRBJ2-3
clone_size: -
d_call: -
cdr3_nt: TGCAGCGTCGACATTGCTAGCACAGATACGCAGTATTTT
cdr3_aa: CSVDIASTDTQYF

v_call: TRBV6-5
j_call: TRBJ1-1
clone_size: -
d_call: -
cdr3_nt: TGTGCCAGCAGTTATTTGCGGGGAGGTGCTGAAGCTTTCTTT
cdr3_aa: CASSYLRGGAEAFF

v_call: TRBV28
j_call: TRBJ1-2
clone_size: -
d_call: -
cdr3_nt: TGTGCCAGCAGTCCGAAACCGGGGTTCTATGGCTACACCTTC
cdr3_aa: CASSPKPGFYGYTF

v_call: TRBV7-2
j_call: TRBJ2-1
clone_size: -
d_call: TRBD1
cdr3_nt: TGTGCCAGCAGCCTACCCGGGGGAACAGGGGGTCCGTTCTTC
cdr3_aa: CASSLPGGTGGPFF

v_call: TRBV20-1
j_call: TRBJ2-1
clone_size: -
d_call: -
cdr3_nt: TGCAGTGCTAGTAGGCAGGGAATTTACAATGAGCAGTTCTTC
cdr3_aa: CSASRQGIYNEQFF

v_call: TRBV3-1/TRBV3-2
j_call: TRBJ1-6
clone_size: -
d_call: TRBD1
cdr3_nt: TGTGCCAGCAGCCAAGGCCGACAGGGCGGTAATTCACCCCTCCACTTT
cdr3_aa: CASSQGRQGGNSPLHF

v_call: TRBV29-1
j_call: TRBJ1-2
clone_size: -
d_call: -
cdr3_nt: TGCAGCGTTTCCCAGGGGCAGAGATATGGCTACACCTTC
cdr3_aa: CSVSQGQRYGYTF

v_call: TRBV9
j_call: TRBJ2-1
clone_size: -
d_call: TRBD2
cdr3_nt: TGTGCCAGCAGCCTCGGCGGGGGGCCGATGAATGAGCAGTTCTTC
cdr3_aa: CASSLGGGPMNEQFF

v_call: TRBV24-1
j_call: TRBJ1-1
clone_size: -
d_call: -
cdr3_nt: TGTGCCACCAGTGATCAAGGGGCTGAAGCTTTCTTT
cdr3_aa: CATSDQGAEAFF

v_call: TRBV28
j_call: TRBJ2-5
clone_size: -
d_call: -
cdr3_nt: TGTGCCAGCAGTTTCAGGACCGTCCTGGGGCTTCAAGAGACCCAGTACTTC
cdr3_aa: CASSFRTVLGLQETQYF

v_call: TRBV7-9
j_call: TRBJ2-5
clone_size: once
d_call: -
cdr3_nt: TGTGCCAGCAGCCGCGTCTCAGGCCAGGGCCAAGAGACCCAGTACTTC
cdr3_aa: CASSRVSGQGQETQYF

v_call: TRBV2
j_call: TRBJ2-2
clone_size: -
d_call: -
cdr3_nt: TGTGCCAGCAGCAGAGACAGTCCCGGGGAGCTGTTTTTT
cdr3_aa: CASSRDSPGELFF

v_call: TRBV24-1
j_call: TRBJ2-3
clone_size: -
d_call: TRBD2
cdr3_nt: TGTGCCAAGCAACAATCCAAATTGTCGGCCGGGGCGGGGGGGCCGAGCACAGATACGCAGTATTTT
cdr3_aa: CAKQQSKLSAGAGGPSTDTQYF

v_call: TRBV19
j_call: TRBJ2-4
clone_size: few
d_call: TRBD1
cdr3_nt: TGTGCCAGTAGTACCGACAGGGGCGGGAACATTCAGTACTTC
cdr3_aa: CASSTDRGGNIQYF

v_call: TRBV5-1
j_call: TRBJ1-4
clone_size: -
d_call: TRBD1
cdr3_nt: TGCGCCAGCAGGACGGACAGGGATTGGGAAAAACTGTTTTTT
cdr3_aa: CASRTDRDWEKLFF

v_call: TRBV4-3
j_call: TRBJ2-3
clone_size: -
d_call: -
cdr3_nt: TGCGCCAGCAGCCAAGTCTTTTTTAGGTCAGGACTCGCCAGAGCAGATACGCAGTATTTT
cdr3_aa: CASSQVFFRSGLARADTQYF

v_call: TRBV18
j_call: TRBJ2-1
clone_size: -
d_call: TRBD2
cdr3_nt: TGTGCCAGCTCACCATCAGCTAGCGGACTGAATGAGCAGTTCTTC
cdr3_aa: CASSPSASGLNEQFF

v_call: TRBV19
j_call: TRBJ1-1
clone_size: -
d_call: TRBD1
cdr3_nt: TGTGCCAGTAGTGAGGGAGACAGGGGAACTGAAGCTTTCTTT
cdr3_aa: CASSEGDRGTEAFF

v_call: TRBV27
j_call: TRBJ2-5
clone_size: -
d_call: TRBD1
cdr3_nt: TGTGCCAGCAGTGCCGGGACAGGGGGCGGGTGGGGTGAGACCCAGTACTTC
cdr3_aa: CASSAGTGGGWGETQYF

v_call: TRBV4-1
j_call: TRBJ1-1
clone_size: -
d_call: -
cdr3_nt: TGCGCCAGCAGCCAAGATCCAGGGACAACAGTGAACACTGAAGCTTTCTTT
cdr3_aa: CASSQDPGTTVNTEAFF

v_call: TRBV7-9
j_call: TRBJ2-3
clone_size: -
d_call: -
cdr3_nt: TGTGCCAGCAGCTTAGGGCAGGGGGAGGCCCCAGATACGCAGTATTTT
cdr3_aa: CASSLGQGEAPDTQYF

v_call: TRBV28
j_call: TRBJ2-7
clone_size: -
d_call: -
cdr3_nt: TGTGCCAGCAGTTCTTGGAGAGAGCAGTACTTC
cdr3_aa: CASSSWREQYF

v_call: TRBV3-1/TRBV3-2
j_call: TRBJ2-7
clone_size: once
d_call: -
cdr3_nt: TGTGCCAGCAGCCAGGCAGGGCCTAACGAGCAGTACTTC
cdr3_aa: CASSQAGPNEQYF

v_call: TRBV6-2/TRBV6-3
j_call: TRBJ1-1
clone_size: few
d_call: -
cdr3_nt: TGTGCCAGCAGTTTGGATATAGGGGGGAACACTGAAGCTTTCTTT
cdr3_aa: CASSLDIGGNTEAFF

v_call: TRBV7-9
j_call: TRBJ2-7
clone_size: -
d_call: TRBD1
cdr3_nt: TGTGCCAGCAGCTTTGGTGAAGGGGCAGGGGGCCGCGAGCAGTACTTC
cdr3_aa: CASSFGEGAGGREQYF